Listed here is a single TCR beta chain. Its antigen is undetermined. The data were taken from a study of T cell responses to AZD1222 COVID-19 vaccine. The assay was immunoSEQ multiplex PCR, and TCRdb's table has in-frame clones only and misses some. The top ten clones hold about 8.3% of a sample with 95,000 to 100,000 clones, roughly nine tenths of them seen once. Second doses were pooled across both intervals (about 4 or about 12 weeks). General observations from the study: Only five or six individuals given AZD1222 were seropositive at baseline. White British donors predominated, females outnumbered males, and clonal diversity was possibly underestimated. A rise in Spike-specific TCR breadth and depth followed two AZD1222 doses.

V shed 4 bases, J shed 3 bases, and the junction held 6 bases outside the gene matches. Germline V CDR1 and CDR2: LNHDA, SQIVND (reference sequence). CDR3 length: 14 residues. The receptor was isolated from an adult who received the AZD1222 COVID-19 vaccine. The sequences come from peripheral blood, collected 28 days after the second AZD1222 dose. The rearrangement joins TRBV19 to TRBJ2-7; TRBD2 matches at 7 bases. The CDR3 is CASSSASGIYEQYF. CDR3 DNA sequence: TGTGCCAGTAGTAGTGCTAGCGGTATCTACGAGCAGTACTTC.